The 31 T cell receptor beta chains presented below share a single source sample, sequenced in a study of B cell selection in AIRE deficiency. Sequencing used immunoSEQ multiplex PCR; TCRdb keeps in-frame clones, though not all of them. The sample carries some 27,000 clones, about 95% recorded once. CD4+CD127+ cells were sorted as the conventional CD4 T cells. The sample consisted of CD4+CD127+ conventional T cells sorted from PBMCs. The receptors originated from a human donor in good health.

The V gene is TRBV19, the J gene TRBJ2-6; unclear D gene. CDR1 is LNHDA, CDR2 SQIVND, per germline (reference sequence). V was trimmed by 5 bases and J by 5 bases, leaving 22 bases between them. This CDR3 has 18 residues. The CDR3 bases are TGTGCCAGTAGTCTTAAGGCCAAATCACAAAGTCGGGCCAACGTCCTGACTTTC. As protein: CASSLKAKSQSRANVLTF.

The rearrangement links TRBV5-6 to TRBJ1-6; the D is unclear. Germline CDR1 is SGHDT and CDR2 is YYEEEE. The CDR3 has 15 residues. V lost 4 bases and J 13 bases, leaving 21 bases between the germline ends. In nucleotides, the CDR3 is TGTGCCAGCAGCCCCCGGCACTTACCACCCTATCCCCTCCACTTT. This codes for CASSPRHLPPYPLHF.

The genes are TRBV12-5 and TRBJ1-6, with D hard to call. Per the germline V gene, CDR1 is LGHNT and CDR2 is FRNRAP. V was trimmed by 7 bases and J by 9 bases, leaving 10 bases between them. This CDR3 comprises 12 residues. This chain's CDR3 is CASATVGSPLHF. The CDR3 nucleotides read TGTGCTAGTGCCACGGTCGGTTCACCCCTCCACTTT.

The genes are TRBV18 and TRBJ2-5; possible D gene TRBD2, 5 bases. Deletions cut 0 bases from V and 7 bases from J, with 12 bases between. Looked up from germline, CDR1 is KGHSH and CDR2 is LQKENI. This CDR3 has 14 amino acids. CDR3 protein: CASSPPGDSRTQYF. The CDR3 DNA reads TGTGCCAGCTCACCACCGGGAGACTCCAGGACCCAGTACTTC.

This rearrangement joins TRBV5-4 to TRBJ2-3, with 10 positions matching TRBD2. This CDR3 region has 15 residues. The V gene's germline CDR1 is SGHNT and CDR2 YYREEE (reference sequence). The V segment lost 1 base and the J segment 6 bases; nucleotides outside the gene matches: 5. CDR3 bases: TGTGCCAGCAGCTTGTACCGAGCGGGGGGGGATACGCAGTATTTT. Its protein is CASSLYRAGGDTQYF.

This chain connects TRBV11-2 to TRBJ1-5; D unresolved. Trimming took off 0 bases at V and 6 bases at J, with 12 bases between the two ends. The CDR3 sequence is 15 residues long. Germline values: CDR1 SGHAT, CDR2 FQNNGV. In nucleotides, the CDR3 is TGTGCCAGCAGCTTAGAAGCAGGATTCGGTCAGCCCCAGCATTTT. As protein: CASSLEAGFGQPQHF.

The genes are TRBV18 and TRBJ2-7; D is ambiguous. CDR1 is KGHSH, CDR2 LQKENI, per germline. V was pared by 2 bases and J by 5 bases, with 7 bases between. CDR3 size: 12 residues. CDR3 sequence: CASSPDRNEQYF. The CDR3 coding sequence is TGTGCCAGCTCACCAGATAGGAACGAGCAGTACTTC. Full variable domain (missing parts from reference TRBV18 and TRBJ2-7): NAGVMQNPRHLVRRRGQEARLRCSPMKGHSHVYWYRQLPEEGLKFMVYLQKENIIDESGMPKERFSAEFPKEGPSILRIQQVVRGDSAAYFCASSPDRNEQYFGPGTRLTVT.

This clone was observed a single time. The chain links TRBV5-1 to TRBJ2-3; the D gene could be TRBD1 or TRBD2 (6 bases each). Germline V gene sequence: CDR1 SGHRS, CDR2 YFSETQ. Trimming pared 0 bases from V and 3 bases from J, leaving 17 bases between. The CDR3 has 17 residues. In DNA, the CDR3 is TGCGCCAGCAGCTTGGAGGGACTGCCGGGGGCGACAGATACGCAGTATTTT. Its translation is CASSLEGLPGATDTQYF.

The chain recombines TRBV4-3 with TRBJ2-7; 9 nucleotides align to TRBD1. V was clipped by 4 bases and J by 0 bases; unmatched bases: 4. This CDR3 comprises 15 residues. The germline CDR1 and CDR2 sequences are LGHNA and YSLEER. CDR3 in amino acids: CASSPGQGPSYEQYF. The DNA of the CDR3 is TGCGCCAGCAGCCCCGGACAGGGGCCCTCCTACGAGCAGTACTTC.

The V call is TRBV27, the J call TRBJ2-3; D perhaps matches TRBD2 (5 bases). The CDR3 length is 17 residues. CDR1 MNHEY and CDR2 SMNVEV come from the germline V gene (reference sequence). Trimming took off 5 bases at V and 1 base at J, with 19 bases between the two ends. The DNA for the CDR3 is TGTGCCAGCAGTCCCCTGGGGAGAGGTATGCGCACAGATACGCAGTATTTT. Its protein is CASSPLGRGMRTDTQYF.

V usage is TRBV14 and J usage is TRBJ1-3, with D hard to call. The CDR3 consists of 16 residues. Germline lookup yields CDR1 SGHDN and CDR2 FVKESK. V was trimmed by 2 bases and J by 0 bases, leaving 11 bases between them. DNA for the CDR3: TGTGCCAGCAGCCAATATGTGTTTGACTCTGGAAACACCATATATTTT. Encoded protein: CASSQYVFDSGNTIYF. Variable domain in full (rest from reference TRBV14 and TRBJ1-3): EAGVTQFPSHSVIEKGQTVTLRCDPISGHDNLYWYRRVMGKEIKFLLHFVKESKQDESGMPNNRFLAERTGGTYSTLKVQPAELEDSGVYFCASSQYVFDSGNTIYFGEGSWLTVV.

The gene calls are TRBV11-2 and TRBJ1-2; D not certain. CDR1 is SGHAT and CDR2 is FQNNGV in the germline V gene. The CDR3 has 16 amino acids. V lost 1 base and J 0 bases, leaving 12 bases between the germline ends. The CDR3 DNA reads as TGTGCCAGCAGCTTAGTTGGAGCAGGAGCTAACTATGGCTACACCTTC. Amino acids: CASSLVGAGANYGYTF.

Note on this clone: The conserved final phenylalanine or tryptophan is absent from the CDR3, which likely points to a read error. V usage is TRBV4-2 and J usage is TRBJ2-7; D is uncertain. The CDR3 has 15 residues. Germline V gives CDR1 LGHNA, CDR2 YNFKEQ. Trimming cost V 1 base and J 5 bases, with 15 bases left between them. The CDR3 DNA follows: TGTGCCAGCAGCCAAGCGGACCAAGGTATGAACGAGCAGTACCTC. Translation: CASSQADQGMNEQYL.

V gene TRBV10-3 combines with J gene TRBJ2-2, with a possible D match to TRBD1 (5 bases). V was pared by 2 bases and J by 14 bases, with 12 bases between. Per germline, CDR1 ENHRY and CDR2 SYGVKD. The CDR3 contains 12 residues. CDR3 sequence reads: CAISETPWGLFF. The CDR3 DNA reads TGTGCCATCAGTGAGACACCCTGGGGCCTGTTTTTT.

V is TRBV7-9 and J is TRBJ2-1, with TRBD2 as a possible D gene (6 bases). V was clipped by 3 bases and J by 10 bases, with 16 bases between them. The CDR3 has 14 amino acids. Germline CDR1 and CDR2: SEHNR and FQNEAQ (reference sequence). The CDR3: CASSFGSNSREQFF. DNA of the CDR3: TGTGCCAGCAGCTTCGGGAGCAACTCCAGGGAGCAGTTCTTC.

The chain links TRBV7-6 to TRBJ2-1; 8 bases fit TRBD1. Germline V gives CDR1 SGHVS, CDR2 FNYEAQ. The V and J ends lost 4 bases and 8 bases, in that order; junction bases with no gene match: 4. The CDR3 is made up of 13 amino acids. This CDR3 is CASSSDRDHEQFF. CDR3 DNA: TGTGCCAGCAGCTCGGACAGGGACCATGAGCAGTTCTTC. The complete variable domain, with remaining parts taken from reference TRBV7-6 and TRBJ2-1, reads GAGVSQSPRYKVTKRGQDVALRCDPISGHVSLYWYRQALGQGPEFLTYFNYEAQQDKSGLPNDRFSAERPEGSISTLTIQRTEQRDSAMYRCASSSDRDHEQFFGPGTRLTVL.

This sequence joins TRBV6-6 and TRBJ2-1; D possibly corresponds to TRBD2 (7 bases). Trimming cost V 10 bases and J 2 bases, with 18 bases left between them. This CDR3 has 15 amino acids. In germline, CDR1 is MNHNY, CDR2 SVGAGI (reference sequence). In DNA form, the CDR3 reads TGTGCCACCGCAAAGGGGGAGGGGGCCTACAATGAGCAGTTCTTC. Its translation is CATAKGEGAYNEQFF.

CDR3 nucleotide sequence: TGTGCCAGCAGGGATCTTAACTATGGCTACACCTTC. Translation gives CASRDLNYGYTF. The V and J genes are TRBV6-5 and TRBJ1-2; D not certain. V was shortened by 6 bases and J by 1 base, with 6 bases between the two germline ends. CDR3 length equals 12 residues. Germline CDR1 reads MNHEY; CDR2 reads SVGAGI.

The CDR3 sequence: CASNQLGSEKLFF. The CDR3, as DNA: TGTGCCAGTAATCAGTTAGGAAGCGAAAAACTGTTTTTT. V gene TRBV19 combines with J gene TRBJ1-4; D gene uncertain. CDR1 and CDR2 from the germline V gene are LNHDA and SQIVND (reference sequence). The CDR3 has 13 amino acids. V was clipped by 7 bases and J by 8 bases, with 14 bases between them.

V is TRBV7-2 and J is TRBJ2-7; D may be TRBD1 (6 bases). CDR1 is SGHTA, CDR2 FQGNSA, per germline. The CDR3 is 16 residues long. Trimming took 2 bases from V and 3 from J, leaving 17 bases between them. The CDR3 DNA is TGTGCCAGCAGCTTATCATCGGGACAACTGGGCTACGAGCAGTACTTC. This translates into CASSLSSGQLGYEQYF.

V and J are TRBV5-4 and TRBJ2-5; 8 bases agree with TRBD1. CDR3 length: 14 amino acids. J gave up 5 bases and V 5 bases, and 8 bases lay outside the gene matches. Germline CDR1 reads SGHNT; CDR2 reads YYREEE (reference sequence). Here the CDR3 reads CASSGQGGGETQYF. CDR3 DNA: TGTGCCAGCAGTGGACAGGGTGGTGGGGAGACCCAGTACTTC.

The CDR3 region is CASSVGRVGNEQFF. CDR3 DNA: TGTGCCAGCAGTGTCGGCAGGGTGGGAAATGAGCAGTTCTTC. This rearrangement joins TRBV6-1 to TRBJ2-1; a weak D match, TRBD1 (5 bases). The CDR3 is 14 amino acids. Germline V gene data show CDR1 as MNHNS and CDR2 as SASEGT. V dropped 4 bases and J dropped 7 bases, with 14 bases sitting between them.

The chain recombines TRBV19 with TRBJ2-1; 11 nucleotides agree with TRBD2. With 7 bases clipped from V and 6 bases from J, the junction kept 8 bases outside the gene matches. Germline V gene data show CDR1 as LNHDA and CDR2 as SQIVND (reference sequence). There are 15 residues in the CDR3. DNA for the CDR3: TGTGCCAGTACAAGGTTAGGGACTAGCGGCAATGAGCAGTTCTTC. It yields the protein CASTRLGTSGNEQFF.

This clone was observed a single time. The J gene is TRBJ1-3, the V gene TRBV6-1; TRBD1 aligns across 7 bases. The CDR3 consists of 14 residues. With V trimmed by 8 bases and J by 2 bases, 6 bases remained unmatched. Germline V gives CDR1 MNHNS, CDR2 SASEGT. The CDR3 DNA reads TGTGCCAGCCACAGGGGATTTGCTGGAAACACCATATATTTT. Translated: CASHRGFAGNTIYF.

V is TRBV5-1 and J is TRBJ2-7; D might be TRBD1 (6 bases). CDR3 length: 15 residues. CDR1 and CDR2 (germline): SGHRS, YFSETQ. Trimming left V 4 bases short and J 3 bases short, with 17 bases between. This CDR3 reads CASSQNRDIFYEQYF. The CDR3 DNA sequence: TGCGCCAGCAGCCAAAATCGGGACATTTTCTACGAGCAGTACTTC.

V is TRBV5-1 and J is TRBJ1-5; D remains ambiguous. This CDR3 has 15 amino acids. V was pared by 0 bases and J by 2 bases, with 9 bases between. CDR1 and CDR2 from the germline V gene are SGHRS and YFSETQ. As DNA, the CDR3 is TGCGCCAGCAGCTTGGGGGGTAGTGGCAATCAGCCCCAGCATTTT. Protein sequence: CASSLGGSGNQPQHF.

This chain uses TRBV5-1 with TRBJ1-2, with 7 nucleotides matching TRBD1. The CDR3 spans 13 residues. Germline CDR1 SGHRS, CDR2 YFSETQ. V gave up 4 bases and J gave up 5 bases; unmatched junction bases: 5. The CDR3 bases are TGCGCCAGCAGCACCGGGACAGAGTATGGCTACACCTTC. Amino acids: CASSTGTEYGYTF. The entire variable domain, with the rest obtained from reference TRBV5-1 and TRBJ1-2, is as follows: KAGVTQTPRYLIKTRGQQVTLSCSPISGHRSVSWYQQTPGQGLQFLFEYFSETQRNKGNFPGRFSGRQFSNSRSEMNVSTLELGDSALYLCASSTGTEYGYTFGSGTRLTVV.

This chain joins TRBV7-8 and TRBJ2-3; 16 bases are a match to TRBD2. This CDR3 is built from 17 residues. With V trimmed by 5 bases and J by 6 bases, 8 bases remained unmatched. In germline, CDR1 is SGHVS, CDR2 FQNEAQ. CDR3 in amino acids: CASSTGLAGGVWDTQYF. For the CDR3, the DNA is TGTGCCAGCAGCACGGGACTAGCGGGAGGGGTTTGGGATACGCAGTATTTT.

The genes are TRBV5-6 and TRBJ2-5, with D perhaps matching TRBD1 (6 bases). The DNA end is more similar to TRBJ2-7, so the J call may be wrong. This CDR3 is built from 15 residues. The V gene's germline CDR1 is SGHDT and CDR2 YYEEEE. The CDR3 loop reads CASSTYVGQRYEQYF. The CDR3 DNA sequence: TGTGCCAGCAGCACCTACGTGGGACAACGATACGAGCAGTACTTC.

V is TRBV4-2 and J is TRBJ1-5; D is possibly TRBD1 (5 bases). The V end was cut by 1 base, the J end by 7 bases, with 14 bases between. Germline lookup yields CDR1 LGHNA and CDR2 YNFKEQ. The length of the CDR3 is 15 residues. CDR3 protein: CASSQVGGVGQPQHF. In nucleotides, the CDR3 is TGTGCCAGCAGCCAAGTGGGGGGGGTTGGGCAGCCCCAGCATTTT.

The V and J genes are TRBV12-5 and TRBJ2-7; the match to TRBD1 covers 10 bases. This CDR3 comprises 16 residues. The V and J ends lost 6 bases and 0 bases, in that order; junction bases with no gene match: 8. Germline assignment: CDR1 LGHNT and CDR2 FRNRAP. The CDR3 bases are TGTGCTAGTGGCCAGAGACAGGGGGCGAACTCCTACGAGCAGTACTTC. Its translation is CASGQRQGANSYEQYF.